One sample yielded the 22 T cell receptor beta chains listed below, sequenced in a study of T cell responses to AZD1222 COVID-19 vaccine (dated by TCRdb to 2020 to 2022). Receptor libraries were prepared by the immunoSEQ multiplex PCR assay. Here the immuneACCESS table is served through TCRdb, limited to in-frame sequences with V and J called. Missing clones are a known gap in these copies; in checked studies unresolved V genes cover under half, and the rest lacks a known reason. This sample lists 45,000 to 55,000 clones; approximately 79% were detected once. Roughly 10% of the sample rests with the top ten. The time point label of this sample denotes: baseline before first vaccination. The sample here was peripheral blood, taken on day 0 of AZD1222 vaccination. These receptors all come from an adult in good health.

Only a few counts were recorded for this clone. CDR3 DNA sequence: TGTGCCAGCAGTGACAGTATGAGCAATCAGCCCCAGCATTTT. Translation: CASSDSMSNQPQHF. This rearrangement joins TRBV6-2 or TRBV6-3 to TRBJ1-5; TRBD1 might be the D (5 bases). Germline V lookup: CDR1 MNHEY, CDR2 SVGEGT. Between the trimmed V and J ends, which lost 5 bases and 1 base, there was a span of 9 bases. The CDR3 totals 14 residues.

This chain uses TRBV3-1 (or the pseudogene TRBV3-2) with TRBJ1-1; 9 bases align to TRBD1. The CDR3 has 13 amino acids. Germline CDR1 reads LGHDT; CDR2 reads YNNKEL (reference sequence). The V gene end was trimmed by 8 bases and the J gene end by 1 base; junction bases not matched to a gene: 2. The CDR3 reads CASADRGNTEAFF. CDR3 DNA: TGTGCCAGCGCGGACAGGGGGAACACTGAAGCTTTCTTT.

The chain links TRBV25-1 to TRBJ1-1, with D tentatively TRBD1 (5 bases). Trimming took off 7 bases at V and 8 bases at J, with 17 bases between the two ends. The germline CDR1 and CDR2 sequences are MGHDK and SYGVNS. This CDR3 has 13 amino acids. This chain's CDR3 is CASTTGTLVEAFF. CDR3 nucleotides: TGTGCCAGCACCACCGGGACCCTGGTAGAAGCTTTCTTT. The complete variable domain, with remaining parts taken from reference TRBV25-1 and TRBJ1-1, reads EADIYQTPRYLVIGTGKKITLECSQTMGHDKMYWYQQDPGMELHLIHYSYGVNSTEKGDLSSESTVSRIRTEHFPLTLESARPSHTSQYLCASTTGTLVEAFFGQGTRLTVV.

The chain couples TRBV18 to TRBJ1-3; maybe TRBD1 (5 bases). Germline-derived CDR1 and CDR2 are KGHSH and LQKENI. The CDR3 totals 17 residues. Trimming removed 0 bases at V and 3 bases at J, with 15 bases between. CDR3 amino acids: CASSPPGGQGLGNTIYF. CDR3 coding DNA: TGTGCCAGCTCACCACCGGGCGGCCAGGGACTTGGAAACACCATATATTTT. The complete variable domain, with remaining parts taken from reference TRBV18 and TRBJ1-3, reads NAGVMQNPRHLVRRRGQEARLRCSPMKGHSHVYWYRQLPEEGLKFMVYLQKENIIDESGMPKERFSAEFPKEGPSILRIQQVVRGDSAAYFCASSPPGGQGLGNTIYFGEGSWLTVV.

V gene TRBV7-2 combines with J gene TRBJ2-4; D may be TRBD1 (7 bases). This CDR3 is built from 13 residues. Between the trimmed V and J ends, which lost 6 bases and 3 bases, there was a span of 9 bases. Germline-derived CDR1 and CDR2 are SGHTA and FQGNSA. CDR3 sequence reads: CASRRDSKNIQYF. CDR3 nucleotide sequence: TGTGCCAGCAGGCGGGACAGCAAAAACATTCAGTACTTC.

The CDR3 DNA sequence: TGTGCCAGCAGCCCTTTTTCGGGGGGCAAAGCTTTCTTT. This translates into CASSPFSGGKAFF. V and J are TRBV5-4 and TRBJ1-1; weak D call: TRBD1 (6 bases). From germline, CDR1 is SGHNT and CDR2 YYREEE (reference sequence). The CDR3 totals 13 residues. V shed 4 bases and J shed 9 bases, with 16 bases lying between them.

CDR3 sequence reads: CAWDRGSYEQYF. Here the CDR3 DNA reads TGTGCCTGGGACAGGGGTTCCTACGAGCAGTACTTC. The V call is TRBV30, the J call TRBJ2-7; 8 nucleotides line up with TRBD1. Unmatched junction bases numbered 1, after V lost 5 bases and J lost 1 base. Looked up from germline, CDR1 is GTSNPN and CDR2 is SVGIG (reference sequence). The CDR3 length is 12 residues.

This chain links TRBV7-9 with TRBJ1-1, with a possible D match to TRBD1 (6 bases). CDR3 length: 16 residues. Trimming left V 3 bases short and J 0 bases short, with 14 bases between. From germline, CDR1 is SEHNR and CDR2 FQNEAQ (reference sequence). The CDR3 nucleotides read TGTGCCAGCAGCTTTAATCCCAGGGGCCTGAACACTGAAGCTTTCTTT. Protein: CASSFNPRGLNTEAFF.

The chain joins TRBV5-1 to TRBJ2-1; the D gene is possibly TRBD1 (6 bases). The CDR3 length is 15 residues. CDR1 is SGHRS and CDR2 is YFSETQ in the germline V gene. V was pared by 2 bases and J by 5 bases, with 14 bases between. The CDR3 sequence is CASSLQGGWNNEQFF. The CDR3 DNA is TGCGCCAGCAGCTTACAGGGTGGTTGGAACAATGAGCAGTTCTTC.

This rearrangement joins TRBV4-1 to TRBJ1-5, with TRBD1 identical over 8 bases. The CDR3 has 15 residues. CDR1 and CDR2 (germline): MGHRA, YSYEKL. After removal of 3 bases from V and 5 bases from J, the junction contained 6 bases not matched to a gene. CDR3 protein: CASSQVRGLDQPQHF. CDR3 coding DNA: TGCGCCAGCAGCCAGGTCAGGGGGCTAGATCAGCCCCAGCATTTT.

This clone has more than one count but fewer than ten. The rearrangement uses TRBV2 and TRBJ2-3; no clear D. The CDR3 is 13 amino acids. Germline V gene sequence: CDR1 SNHLY, CDR2 FYNNEI. Trimming cost V 5 bases and J 4 bases, with 10 bases left between them. The CDR3 reads CASSSTMSDTQYF. DNA of the CDR3: TGTGCCAGCAGTTCGACGATGTCAGATACGCAGTATTTT.

The chain employs TRBV6-4 and TRBJ2-1; 10 bases are a match to TRBD2. V shed 5 bases, J shed 4 bases, and the junction held 5 bases outside the gene matches. This CDR3 has 15 residues. The V gene's germline CDR1 is MRHNA and CDR2 SNTAGT. CDR3 sequence reads: CASSPAGGPYNEQFF. The CDR3 DNA follows: TGTGCCAGCAGTCCAGCGGGGGGGCCATACAATGAGCAGTTCTTC.

This clone appeared a single time. This chain joins TRBV7-9 and TRBJ1-6; weak D call: TRBD1 (5 bases). The CDR3 sequence is 15 residues long. CDR1 and CDR2 (germline): SEHNR, FQNEAQ (reference sequence). V was shortened by 5 bases and J by 7 bases, with 15 bases between the two germline ends. DNA for the CDR3: TGTGCCAGCAGCACAGCGGCCGGGGCGAATTCACCCCTCCACTTT. Translating gives CASSTAAGANSPLHF.

The chain recombines TRBV7-8 with TRBJ1-4, with D perhaps matching TRBD1 (6 bases). The CDR3 loop spans 15 amino acids. V lost 5 bases, J lost 2 bases, and 12 bases lay in between. Germline CDR1 SGHVS, CDR2 FQNEAQ. The CDR3 here is CASSQLTGTNEKLFF. The DNA of the CDR3 is TGTGCCAGCAGCCAATTGACAGGCACTAATGAAAAACTGTTTTTT. Supplemented by reference TRBV7-8 and TRBJ1-4, the full variable domain reads GAGVSQSPRYKVAKRGQDVALRCDPISGHVSLFWYQQALGQGPEFLTYFQNEAQLDKSGLPSDRFFAERPEGSVSTLKIQRTQQEDSAVYLCASSQLTGTNEKLFFGSGTQLSVL.

The J gene is TRBJ2-7, the V gene TRBV6-1; 7 bases align to TRBD2. Germline CDR1 reads MNHNS; CDR2 reads SASEGT. Germline trimming cut 2 bases from V and 5 bases from J; bases unmatched to any gene: 9. This CDR3 region has 15 residues. The CDR3 nucleotides are TGTGCCAGCAGTGAAAGCGGGACGGGGTACGACGAGCAGTACTTC. Protein sequence: CASSESGTGYDEQYF.

The gene calls are TRBV4-1 and TRBJ1-4; 8 bases agree with TRBD1. Trimming removed 0 bases from V and 5 bases from J; junction bases left unmatched: 5. This CDR3 comprises 16 residues. Per the germline V gene, CDR1 is MGHRA and CDR2 is YSYEKL. The CDR3: CASSQERTGRNEKLFF. The CDR3 DNA reads TGCGCCAGCAGCCAAGAAAGGACAGGGCGAAATGAAAAACTGTTTTTT.

The genes are TRBV7-8 and TRBJ2-7, with TRBD2 matching over 7 bases. The CDR3 covers 13 residues. The ends lost 8 bases at V and 1 base at J; junction bases unmatched: 5. Germline V lookup: CDR1 SGHVS, CDR2 FQNEAQ. CDR3 residues: CASSRGESYEQYF. CDR3 bases: TGTGCCAGCTCACGGGGGGAATCCTACGAGCAGTACTTC.

V usage is TRBV7-9 and J usage is TRBJ2-2; 11 positions match TRBD2. The CDR3 is 18 residues long. Looked up from germline, CDR1 is SEHNR and CDR2 is FQNEAQ (reference sequence). V gave up 5 bases and J gave up 0 bases; unmatched junction bases: 8. CDR3: CASSRGLAGPANTGELFF. The CDR3, as DNA: TGTGCCAGCAGCCGAGGACTAGCGGGTCCCGCGAACACCGGGGAGCTGTTTTTT.

V and J are TRBV9 and TRBJ2-7; D assignment may be TRBD1 or TRBD2 (5 bases each). The CDR3 extends over 15 amino acids. Germline lookup yields CDR1 SGDLS and CDR2 YYNGEE. Trimming left V 6 bases short and J 0 bases short, with 16 bases between. Written as DNA, the CDR3 is TGTGCCAGCACACCCGGGACCCAAAGCTCCTACGAGCAGTACTTC. It is translated as CASTPGTQSSYEQYF.

The J gene is TRBJ1-5, the V gene TRBV6-5; no reliable D call. Trimming removed 5 bases from V and 4 bases from J, with 6 bases in between. Germline values: CDR1 MNHEY, CDR2 SVGAGI. The CDR3 extends over 12 amino acids. The DNA for the CDR3 is TGTGCCAGCAGTAGACTTAATCAGCCCCAGCATTTT. Its translation is CASSRLNQPQHF.

This rearrangement joins TRBV5-3 to TRBJ1-2; D ambiguous. TRBV5-3 carries the ORF label, with uncertain function. V was cut by 4 bases and J by 5 bases, with 15 bases left in between. CDR3 size: 14 residues. CDR3 sequence: CARSPYPLGYGYTF. For the CDR3, the DNA is TGTGCCAGAAGCCCCTACCCTTTAGGGTATGGCTACACCTTC.

Written as DNA, the CDR3 is TGTGCCAGCAGCTTAAATGGGCGTGGAGCCTCCGGGGAGCTGTTTTTT. Its translation: CASSLNGRGASGELFF. This chain links TRBV7-3 with TRBJ2-2; unclear D gene. The V and J ends lost 1 base and 6 bases respectively, with 15 bases between them. Germline V CDR1 and CDR2: SGHTA, FQGTGA. The CDR3 runs 16 residues. The full variable domain, with the rest looked up from reference TRBV7-3 and TRBJ2-2, is GAGVSQTPSNKVTEKGKYVELRCDPISGHTALYWYRQSLGQGPEFLIYFQGTGAADDSGLPNDRFFAVRPEGSVSTLKIQRTERGDSAVYLCASSLNGRGASGELFFGEGSRLTVL.